Following are 32 T cell receptor beta chains from one sample sequenced in a study of CD8 T cells in ankylosing spondylitis. Study-level points and caveats: Ankylosing spondylitis blood appeared to be characterized by a TCR beta motif of several highly homologous variants.

These TCRs' antigens remain unknown. A single record per CDR3 protein comes from TCRdb applying MiXCR to the 5' RACE reads. The table lists 200,000 to 250,000 distinct CDR3 sequences, about 6.7% of them singletons, with 14% in the top ten. Material for sequencing was blood, either unsorted or a sorted T cell fraction (not recorded which). The receptors were gathered from a male donor with ankylosing spondylitis.

This clonotype was seen ten or more times. The J gene is TRBJ1-1, the V gene TRBV13; D unclear. The CDR3 is 14 residues long. CDR1 and CDR2 (germline): PRHDT, FYEKMQ (reference sequence). Between the trimmed V and J ends, which lost 0 bases and 7 bases, there was a span of 12 bases. CDR3 sequence reads: CASSLGASYYEAFF. The DNA for the CDR3 is TGTGCCAGCAGCTTAGGGGCAAGCTATTATGAAGCTTTCTTT.

This clonotype was picked up many times. The chain recombines TRBV7-9 with TRBJ2-1, with 7 positions matching TRBD1. The ends lost 4 bases at V and 2 bases at J; junction bases unmatched: 5. Looked up from germline, CDR1 is SEHNR and CDR2 is FQNEAQ (reference sequence). This CDR3 comprises 15 residues. The CDR3 here is CASSWGQPTYNEQFF. CDR3 bases: TGTGCCAGCAGCTGGGGACAGCCGACCTACAATGAGCAGTTCTTC.

This clonotype was seen many times. This chain connects TRBV6-2 or TRBV6-3 to TRBJ1-6; the D is unclear. CDR1 is MNHEY and CDR2 is SVGEGT in the germline V gene. The length of the CDR3 is 14 residues. Trimming removed 7 bases from V and 5 bases from J, with 12 bases in between. DNA for the CDR3: TGTGCCAGCACGAAACGGAGTGATAATTCACCCCTCCACTTT. Amino acids: CASTKRSDNSPLHF.

V gene TRBV27 combines with J gene TRBJ2-7; 12 nucleotides align to TRBD1. The germline CDR1 and CDR2 sequences are MNHEY and SMNVEV (reference sequence). After removal of 5 bases from V and 6 bases from J, the junction contained 8 bases not matched to a gene. CDR3 length equals 15 residues. The CDR3 region is CASSMPGQGATEQYF. CDR3 DNA sequence: TGTGCCAGCAGTATGCCGGGACAGGGGGCCACCGAGCAGTACTTC.

The chain uses TRBV7-9 and TRBJ1-2, with D possibly TRBD1 on 6 matching bases. Trimming removed 7 bases from V and 4 bases from J, with 13 bases in between. Germline V gene data show CDR1 as SEHNR and CDR2 as FQNEAQ (reference sequence). CDR3 length equals 13 residues. Written as DNA, the CDR3 is TGTGCCAGCACCAACAGGGAGGGCTATGGCTACACCTTC. Translating it yields CASTNREGYGYTF.

The V and J genes are TRBV7-8 and TRBJ2-7; 7 positions match TRBD1. CDR1 is SGHVS, CDR2 FQNEAQ, per germline. The junction had 7 bases not matched to a gene; V was cut back by 5 bases and J by 6 bases. The CDR3 covers 13 residues. The CDR3 spells CASSRQGPREQYF. The CDR3 DNA reads as TGTGCCAGCAGCCGACAGGGCCCCCGCGAGCAGTACTTC.

The chain is built from TRBV29-1 and TRBJ2-1; TRBD2 is a possible D gene (5 bases). This CDR3 contains 11 residues. Germline V gene lookup returns CDR1 SQVTM and CDR2 ANQGSEA. V was pared by 2 bases and J by 16 bases, with 15 bases between. The CDR3 reads CSVERGLVGFF. The CDR3 nucleotides read TGCAGCGTTGAACGCGGGCTAGTCGGCTTCTTC.

This clonotype was detected many times. CDR3 in amino acids: CASSLQGTPFQQYF. The CDR3 coding sequence is TGTGCCAGCAGCCTACAGGGGACCCCCTTCCAGCAGTACTTC. The chain employs TRBV2 and TRBJ2-7, with 7 nucleotides matching TRBD1. The junction had 13 bases not matched to a gene; V was cut back by 6 bases and J by 8 bases. The germline V gene encodes CDR1 SNHLY and CDR2 FYNNEI. The CDR3 contains 14 residues.

This clonotype was detected many times. The chain is built from TRBV28 and TRBJ2-3; no definite D call. The CDR3 is 16 residues long. V lost 6 bases and J lost 0, with 16 bases in between. CDR1 is MDHEN, CDR2 SYDVKM, per germline. This CDR3 reads CASSPEVATSTDTQYF. DNA for the CDR3: TGTGCCAGCAGCCCTGAGGTCGCGACTAGCACAGATACGCAGTATTTT.

In this sample, this clonotype turned up many times. The gene calls are TRBV24-1 and TRBJ2-3, with D unresolved. V was clipped by 4 bases and J by 0 bases, with 7 bases between them. Germline-derived CDR1 and CDR2 are KGHDR and SFDVKD. The CDR3 contains 14 residues. The CDR3 loop is CATSDVDSTDTQYF. The CDR3 nucleotides are TGTGCCACCAGTGACGTGGACAGCACAGATACGCAGTATTTT.

DNA for the CDR3: TGTGCCATTTCGCCCGTTGGCGATGAGCAGTTCTTC. Protein product: CAISPVGDEQFF. The chain joins TRBV6-2 or TRBV6-3 to TRBJ2-1, with D unclear. Germline CDR1 reads MNHEY; CDR2 reads SVGEGT. The CDR3 has 12 amino acids. V lost 10 bases and J lost 8, with 15 bases in between.

This clonotype was observed at least ten times. This chain links TRBV7-8 with TRBJ2-7; possibly TRBD2 for D (6 bases). CDR3 length equals 15 residues. The germline gives CDR1 SGHVS, CDR2 FQNEAQ. V was clipped by 5 bases and J by 0 bases, with 14 bases between them. CDR3 sequence: CASSPPGAGSYEQYF. The CDR3 region has the DNA TGTGCCAGCAGCCCCCCGGGAGCGGGCTCCTACGAGCAGTACTTC.

This clonotype was counted a few times. The V call is TRBV15, the J call TRBJ2-2; TRBD1 agrees at 8 bases. The CDR3 is 15 residues long. Germline CDR1 is LNHNV and CDR2 is YYDKDF (reference sequence). Losses at the gene ends were 0 bases for V and 7 bases for J; bases not matched to a gene: 4. This chain's CDR3 is CATSRDRGRNGELFF. As DNA, the CDR3 is TGTGCCACCAGCAGAGACAGGGGGCGGAACGGGGAGCTGTTTTTT.

This clonotype was observed many times. The CDR3 coding sequence is TGCAGCATCCTCGGGACGCTGGGGCAGTTCTTC. Translation gives CSILGTLGQFF. The chain is built from TRBV29-1 and TRBJ2-1; D might be TRBD1 or TRBD2, each matching 5 bases. The length of the CDR3 is 11 residues. CDR1 is SQVTM, CDR2 ANQGSEA, per germline. V was clipped by 8 bases and J by 12 bases, with 17 bases between them.

This clonotype came up many times. V and J are TRBV2 and TRBJ2-7; D is unresolved. CDR1 and CDR2 from the germline V gene are SNHLY and FYNNEI. V lost 10 bases, J lost 3 bases, and 19 bases lay in between. The CDR3 is 14 residues long. The CDR3, as DNA: TGTGCCACCAGACTGTCCCCGGGCTACTACGAGCAGTACTTC. It encodes CATRLSPGYYEQYF.

The chain carries TRBV6-2 or TRBV6-3 and TRBJ2-5; D remains ambiguous. V dropped 7 bases and J dropped 2 bases, with 14 bases sitting between them. This CDR3 region has 14 residues. Germline V gene lookup returns CDR1 MNHEY and CDR2 SVGEGT. The CDR3 loop is CASTPWRDQETQYF. For the CDR3, the DNA is TGTGCCAGCACCCCATGGAGAGATCAAGAGACCCAGTACTTC.

The rearrangement uses TRBV20-1 and TRBJ2-7, with D tentatively TRBD2 (5 bases). Trimming removed 6 bases at V and 1 base at J, with 16 bases between. The CDR3 extends over 14 amino acids. Germline assignment: CDR1 DFQATT and CDR2 SNEGSKA (reference sequence). CDR3 loop: CSAGKRVLSYEQYF. CDR3 sequence (DNA): TGCAGTGCGGGAAAGAGGGTTTTATCCTACGAGCAGTACTTC.

This clonotype was counted many times. The gene calls are TRBV6-6 and TRBJ1-5, with D unresolved. With 0 bases removed from V and 11 bases from J, the gap between germline ends came to 11 bases. The CDR3 length is 13 residues. CDR1 is MNHNY and CDR2 is SVGAGI in the germline V gene (reference sequence). Here the CDR3 DNA reads TGTGCCAGCAGTTACTCGCTATCGACGGCCCAGCATTTT. Translating it yields CASSYSLSTAQHF.

This clonotype has a count of ten or more. The rearrangement joins TRBV20-1 to TRBJ1-6, with D uncertain. Germline loops: CDR1 DFQATT, CDR2 SNEGSKA (reference sequence). V lost 2 bases and J 7 bases, leaving 12 bases between the germline ends. The CDR3 runs to 14 residues. Here the CDR3 DNA reads TGCAGTGCTAGATTGTCCCGAGGCAATTCACCCCTCCACTTT. As protein: CSARLSRGNSPLHF.

This clonotype showed up many times. The chain uses TRBV7-3 and TRBJ1-2, with D possibly matching TRBD1 (6 bases). The V end was cut by 1 base, the J end by 4 bases, with 16 bases between. Germline values: CDR1 SGHTA, CDR2 FQGTGA. CDR3 length: 16 residues. In DNA, the CDR3 is TGTGCCAGCAGCTTAATGAGGCAGGGGAGAAGCTATGGCTACACCTTC. Amino acid sequence: CASSLMRQGRSYGYTF.

This clonotype was seen many times. The chain couples TRBV5-5 to TRBJ1-5, with D perhaps TRBD1 (5 bases). Trimming took off 4 bases at V and 7 bases at J, with 18 bases between the two ends. The CDR3 extends over 15 amino acids. The germline V gene has CDR1 SGHKS and CDR2 YYEKEE (reference sequence). The CDR3 bases are TGTGCCAGCAGCCGGACCATCGGACGGGGGCAGCCCCAGCATTTT. Translated, it gives CASSRTIGRGQPQHF.

This clonotype was seen repeatedly, ten times or more. The CDR3 nucleotides are TGTGCCAGCAGTGAACGGGGGTCAGGGGAGAAGCAGTATTTT. This translates into CASSERGSGEKQYF. The V call is TRBV25-1, the J call TRBJ2-3, with D perhaps TRBD1 or TRBD2 (6 bases each). Germline CDR1 and CDR2: MGHDK and SYGVNS. Trimming stripped 2 bases from V and 11 bases from J, with 17 bases between. This CDR3 contains 14 residues.

This clonotype appeared many times. The V call is TRBV28, the J call TRBJ2-2, with 7 positions matching TRBD1. Germline V gives CDR1 MDHEN, CDR2 SYDVKM. The CDR3 has 16 residues. The V and J ends lost 1 base and 4 bases, in that order; junction bases with no gene match: 6. The CDR3 DNA follows: TGTGCCAGCAGTTTATCGAGGGGGCACGGCACCGGGGAGCTGTTTTTT. Encoded protein: CASSLSRGHGTGELFF.

This clonotype was seen repeatedly, ten times or more. The chain links TRBV5-6 to TRBJ1-1; 9 nucleotides line up with TRBD1. This CDR3 has 14 residues. Germline V gives CDR1 SGHDT, CDR2 YYEEEE. Losses at the gene ends were 2 bases for V and 5 bases for J; bases not matched to a gene: 4. CDR3 sequence: CASSFGTGWTEAFF. The CDR3 DNA follows: TGTGCCAGCAGCTTTGGGACAGGGTGGACTGAAGCTTTCTTT.

J is TRBJ2-7 and V is TRBV30; no firm D call. The CDR3 is 11 residues long. Germline values: CDR1 GTSNPN, CDR2 SVGIG (reference sequence). V lost 2 bases, J lost 4 bases, and 6 bases lay in between. CDR3 nucleotides: TGTGCCTGGAGTTGGGGATACGAGCAGTACTTC. Its translation: CAWSWGYEQYF.

The table lists this clonotype with many counts. The genes are TRBV7-9 and TRBJ1-1; TRBD1 matches at 7 bases. This CDR3 has 14 residues. With 6 bases clipped from V and 1 base from J, the junction kept 5 bases outside the gene matches. The germline V gene encodes CDR1 SEHNR and CDR2 FQNEAQ (reference sequence). The CDR3 DNA sequence: TGTGCCAGCAGACTCGACAGGGAGAACACTGAAGCTTTCTTT. Translation: CASRLDRENTEAFF.

This clonotype is a singleton in its sample. At one end, the junction sequence differs from germline, possibly due to a read error. This chain connects TRBV5-5 to TRBJ2-7; unclear D gene. The CDR3 is 12 residues long. Germline CDR1 and CDR2: SGHKS and YYEKEE (reference sequence). The CDR3 DNA sequence: TGTGCCATCAGCCCCGGGCACTACGAGCAGTACTTC. It translates to CAISPGHYEQYF.

The sample holds many counts of this clonotype. The J gene is TRBJ1-1, the V gene TRBV27, with a tentative D call TRBD1 (5 bases). CDR3 size: 12 residues. Germline V gene lookup returns CDR1 MNHEY and CDR2 SMNVEV (reference sequence). V dropped 6 bases and J dropped 7 bases, with 12 bases sitting between them. The CDR3 bases are TGTGCCAGCAGAGCGTCAGGGAGTGAAGCTTTCTTT. Amino acids: CASRASGSEAFF.

This chain joins TRBV24-1 and TRBJ2-1, with 8 bases that match TRBD2. V lost 4 bases to trimming and J lost 6 bases; unmatched junction nucleotides: 7. Germline CDR1 and CDR2: KGHDR and SFDVKD. The CDR3 spans 15 residues. The CDR3 spells CATSERASGFNEQFF. CDR3 sequence (DNA): TGTGCCACCAGTGAAAGGGCTAGCGGGTTCAATGAGCAGTTCTTC.

CDR3 in amino acids: CASSHRDLYQETQYF. DNA of the CDR3: TGTGCCAGCAGCCACCGGGATTTGTACCAAGAGACCCAGTACTTC. The rearrangement links TRBV27 to TRBJ2-5, with D perhaps matching TRBD2 (5 bases). The ends were cut back, 6 bases at V and 0 bases at J, with 14 bases in the middle. CDR1 and CDR2 (germline): MNHEY, SMNVEV (reference sequence). The CDR3 totals 15 residues.

The rearrangement links TRBV27 to TRBJ2-1, with D perhaps TRBD1 or TRBD2 (5 bases each). Per germline, CDR1 MNHEY and CDR2 SMNVEV (reference sequence). V lost 3 bases, J lost 11 bases, and 14 bases lay in between. The CDR3 has 13 residues. The CDR3 loop is CASSFVGASKQFF. CDR3 coding DNA: TGTGCCAGCAGTTTCGTCGGGGCGTCAAAGCAGTTCTTC.

In this sample, this clonotype turned up many times. The chain is built from TRBV12-3 or TRBV12-4 and TRBJ2-7; 11 bases are shared with TRBD2. The CDR3 consists of 15 residues. The junction had 5 bases not matched to a gene; V was cut back by 5 bases and J by 2 bases. The CDR3 protein is CASSTTSGGPYEQYF. CDR3 DNA: TGTGCCAGCAGTACCACTAGCGGGGGTCCCTACGAGCAGTACTTC.